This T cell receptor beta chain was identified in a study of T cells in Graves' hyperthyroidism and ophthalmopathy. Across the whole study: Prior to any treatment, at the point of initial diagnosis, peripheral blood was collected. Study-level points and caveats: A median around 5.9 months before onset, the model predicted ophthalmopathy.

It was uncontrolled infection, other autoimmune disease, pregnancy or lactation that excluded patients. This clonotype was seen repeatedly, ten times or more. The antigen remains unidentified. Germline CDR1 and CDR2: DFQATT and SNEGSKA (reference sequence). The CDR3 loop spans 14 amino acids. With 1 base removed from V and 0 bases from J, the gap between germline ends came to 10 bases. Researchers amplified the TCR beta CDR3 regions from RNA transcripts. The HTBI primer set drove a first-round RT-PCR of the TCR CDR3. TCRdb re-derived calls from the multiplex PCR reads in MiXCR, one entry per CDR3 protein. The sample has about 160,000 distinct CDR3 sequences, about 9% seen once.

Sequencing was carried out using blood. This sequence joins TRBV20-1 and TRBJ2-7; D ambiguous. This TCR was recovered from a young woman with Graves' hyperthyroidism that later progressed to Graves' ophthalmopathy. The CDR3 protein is CSARGAAGSYEQYF. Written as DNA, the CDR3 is TGCAGTGCTAGAGGGGCAGCAGGCTCCTACGAGCAGTACTTC.